This paragraph covers one T cell receptor beta chain sequence. Its antigen is currently not known. Base quality data are lacking; no much larger clone is found one base away. Reading from cysteine to phenylalanine, the CDR3 counts 14 amino acids. Kept here is only the CDR3 DNA, which spans 42 bases and is read in frame from base 1. The V end gives up 3 bases and the J end 9 bases, leaving 5 bases in the junction not matched to a gene. The germline V gene (reference sequence) provides CDR1 GTSNPN and CDR2 SVGIG. These data are taken from a study of blood T cell repertoires in COVID-19 (dated by TCRdb to 2020 to 2022). Concerning the study at large: The collaborator samples originated in the United States, Italy and Spain and spanned the acute and convalescent phases of COVID-19. The prospective study material was composed of cDNA or gDNA derived from T cells, B-cell-depleted T cells, or PBMCs. A freely available public database, intended as a resource for researchers studying the immune response to SARS-CoV-2, is where the repertoires were released. HLA class I and class II types, where available, came from metadata supplied by the sample provider rather than from assay-based typing. The sample metadata nearly always contained a de-identified subject ID, COVID-19 status, age in years and sex. The samples were drawn from two sources: the first 160 participants of the ongoing ImmuneRACE study, and 1,000 to 1,500 subjects contributed by 6 global collaborators. The dataset comprised deeply sampled blood TCRbeta repertoires from subjects exposed to, actively infected with, or recovered from COVID-19. General study outcomes and caveats: Clinical and demographic metadata were provided uncurated, with the amount varying by source and participant.

TCRbeta CDR3 regions were amplified from genomic DNA using the immunoSEQ Assay, a bias-controlled multiplex PCR. The authors processed their data as follows. The number of nucleated cells in each sample was estimated from the amplification of reference gene primers within the assay. Sequence reads were collapsed and filtered to measure the absolute abundance of every unique TCRbeta CDR3 rearrangement. For each sample, productive Simpson clonality was calculated as the square root of Simpson's diversity index across productive rearrangements. This is the immuneACCESS table as TCRdb keeps it, with only in-frame sequences that have V and J called. A part of the clones is gone; compared with another copy, unresolved V genes explain less than half, and the rest is unexplained. The V and J calls and clone size are taken from that table; D and trimming were inferred from the DNA. The sample includes more than 300,000 clones, with 65% to 90% observed a single time. The biggest ten clones account for about 4.1% of the sample.

Participants in the prospective study were aged about 18 to 100 years, lived in 20 to 25 United States geographic areas, and enrolled through a virtual design. In the prospective study, participants were assigned to cohorts based on the clinical history participants reported in a screening survey and a study questionnaire. For ImmuneRACE Cohort 3, a participant was defined as recovered based on two consecutive negative NP/OP PCR tests, clearance by a healthcare professional, or resolution of symptoms. In the prospective study, mobile phlebotomists collected whole blood, serum and a nasopharyngeal or oropharyngeal swab from each participant. Over a 2-month period, participants in the prospective study had the option of providing additional blood draws and questionnaires. Before DNA extraction, prospective study blood samples were shipped either frozen or at room temperature.

This TCR was sampled from a man aged 25-45 years who had recovered from COVID-19. Input material: PBMCs or T cells enriched from blood (not recorded which). This chain joins TRBV30 to TRBJ1-6, with TRBD1 identical over 10 junction bases. The DNA sequence is given as TGTGCCTGGAGCCCGGGACAGGGGCGTTCACCCCTCCACTTT. Translation gives CAWSPGQGRSPLHF.